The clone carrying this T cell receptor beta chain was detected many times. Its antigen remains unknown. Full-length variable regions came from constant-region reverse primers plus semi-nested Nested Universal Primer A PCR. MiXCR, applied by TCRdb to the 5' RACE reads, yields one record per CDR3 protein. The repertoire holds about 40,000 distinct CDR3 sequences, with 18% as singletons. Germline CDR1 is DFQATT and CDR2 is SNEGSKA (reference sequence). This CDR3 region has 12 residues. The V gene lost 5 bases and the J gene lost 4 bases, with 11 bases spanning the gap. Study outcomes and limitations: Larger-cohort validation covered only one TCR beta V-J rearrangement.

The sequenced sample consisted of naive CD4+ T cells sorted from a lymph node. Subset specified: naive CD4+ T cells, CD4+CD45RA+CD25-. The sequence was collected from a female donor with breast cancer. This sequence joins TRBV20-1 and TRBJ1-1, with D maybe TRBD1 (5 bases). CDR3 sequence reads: CSAGWGGTEAFF. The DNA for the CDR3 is TGCAGTGCTGGGTGGGGGGGCACTGAAGCTTTCTTT.